The text below deals with one TCR beta chain. Germline V gene lookup returns CDR1 MNHEY and CDR2 SMNVEV (reference sequence). The CDR3 is made up of 16 amino acids. V lost 2 bases and J lost 3, with 13 bases in between. The patients serving as multiple sclerosis controls were treatment-naive. They had stable or active relapsing-remitting disease and fulfilled revised McDonald criteria. TEMRA cells underwent FACS enrichment and CD8+ and CD4+ T cells underwent negative isolation. This specimen belongs to a study of CD8 T cells in Susac syndrome. A quantity of about 0.5 to 1 ug RNA underwent reverse transcription using random hexamers. A multiplex approach, immunoSEQ multiplex PCR, amplified TCR beta CDR3 across 54 Vbeta and 13 Jbeta. In TCRdb, the immunoSEQ multiplex PCR reads were re-called with MiXCR into one record per CDR3 protein. This table holds 160,000 or so distinct CDR3 sequences, 94% found once.

The sequence derives from a human donor with multiple sclerosis. The chain carries TRBV27 and TRBJ2-2; no firm D call. Material for sequencing was CD4+ T cells from PBMCs. The CDR3 loop is CASSLRPDLYTGELFF. DNA for the CDR3: TGTGCCAGCAGTTTAAGGCCAGACCTTTACACCGGGGAGCTGTTTTTT.